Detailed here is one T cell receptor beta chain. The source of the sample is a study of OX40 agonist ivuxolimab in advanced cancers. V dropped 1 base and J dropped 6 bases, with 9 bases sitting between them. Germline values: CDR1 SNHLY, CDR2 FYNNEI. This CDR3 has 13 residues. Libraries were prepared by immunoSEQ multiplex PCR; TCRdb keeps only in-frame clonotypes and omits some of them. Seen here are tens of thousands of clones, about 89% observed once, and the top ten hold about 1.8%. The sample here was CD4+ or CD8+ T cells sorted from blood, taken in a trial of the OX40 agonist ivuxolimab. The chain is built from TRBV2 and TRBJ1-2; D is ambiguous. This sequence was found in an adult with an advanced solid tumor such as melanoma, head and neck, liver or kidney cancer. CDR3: CASSEVVWHGYTF. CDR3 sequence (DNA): TGTGCCAGCAGTGAAGTCGTATGGCATGGCTACACCTTC.